This TCR beta chain is drawn from a study of T cells in Graves' hyperthyroidism and ophthalmopathy. This clonotype came up many times. The germline V gene has CDR1 SGHTS and CDR2 YDEGEE. CDR3 length equals 15 residues. Between the trimmed V and J ends, which lost 4 bases and 6 bases, there was a span of 19 bases. Template material for amplifying TCR beta CDR3 regions consisted of RNA transcripts. The TCR CDR3 was amplified in a first-round RT-PCR using the HTBI primer set. MiXCR was run by TCRdb on the multiplex PCR reads, yielding one entry per CDR3 protein. The table has 500,000 to 800,000 distinct CDR3 sequences, roughly 14% seen once. Researchers barred patients who had uncontrolled infection, other autoimmune disease, pregnancy or lactation.

The chain combines TRBV5-8 with TRBJ1-2; possibly TRBD1 for D (5 bases). Sequenced: blood. This clonotype was obtained from a woman between 45 and 60 years old with Graves' ophthalmopathy. The CDR3 region is CASSIPGRNWDGYTF. CDR3 nucleotide sequence: TGTGCCAGCAGCATCCCGGGACGAAACTGGGATGGCTACACCTTC.